The following is a T cell receptor (beta chain) sequence with its context. In the PCR, 60 Vbeta and 13 Jbeta primers were used. Profiling relied on immunoSEQ multiplex PCR, and the TCRdb table lists in-frame clones only, not all of them. The sample lists 65,000 to 75,000 clones, roughly 74% occurring once. This sample was included in a study of cytomegalovirus exposure and HLA in healthy donors. The germline V and J ends were trimmed by 4 bases and 7 bases, with 14 bases remaining between them. The CDR3 is 15 residues long. Germline V lookup: CDR1 MGHDK, CDR2 SYGVNS. The J gene is TRBJ1-6, the V gene TRBV25-1; tentatively, D is TRBD1 (6 bases). The sequence came from a woman in her sixties in good health and CMV-seropositive. Sequenced sample: PBMCs. Here the CDR3 reads CASSATGRVNSPLHF. Here the CDR3 DNA reads TGTGCCAGCAGTGCCACAGGGAGAGTCAATTCACCCCTCCACTTT.